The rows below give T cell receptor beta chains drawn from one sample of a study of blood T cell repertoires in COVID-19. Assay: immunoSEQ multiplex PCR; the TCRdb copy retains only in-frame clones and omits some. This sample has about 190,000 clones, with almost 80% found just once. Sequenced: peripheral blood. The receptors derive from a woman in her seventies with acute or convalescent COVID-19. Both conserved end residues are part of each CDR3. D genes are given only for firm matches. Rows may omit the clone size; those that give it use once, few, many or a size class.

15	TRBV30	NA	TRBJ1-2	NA	TGTGCCTGGAGGTCGGAGGGGATGTTTTCGAGGGGCTACACCTTC	CAWRSEGMFSRGYTF
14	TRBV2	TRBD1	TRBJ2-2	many	TGTGCCAGCAGTGTTACAGGGGGCTCCGGGGAGCTGTTTTTT	CASSVTGGSGELFF
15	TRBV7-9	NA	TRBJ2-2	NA	TGTGCCAGCAGCTTGGAGGGGACGCTCACCGGGGAGCTGTTTTTT	CASSLEGTLTGELFF
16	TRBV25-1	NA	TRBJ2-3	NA	TGTGCCAGCAGTGACCCTCTAGCGCCTAGCACAGATACGCAGTATTTT	CASSDPLAPSTDTQYF
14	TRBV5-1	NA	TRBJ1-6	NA	TGCGCCAGCCAGAGGTTTGACGATAATTCACCCCTCCACTTT	CASQRFDDNSPLHF
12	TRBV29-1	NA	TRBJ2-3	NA	TGCAGCGTTCTACAGGGCACAGATACGCAGTATTTT	CSVLQGTDTQYF
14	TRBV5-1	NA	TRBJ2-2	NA	TGCGCCAGCAGCGGCCGGCAGGCGTCCGGGGAGCTGTTTTTT	CASSGRQASGELFF
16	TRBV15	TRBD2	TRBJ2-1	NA	TGTGCCACCAGCAAACAGCGGGGGGTAGGATACAATGAGCAGTTCTTC	CATSKQRGVGYNEQFF
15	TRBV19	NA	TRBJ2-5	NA	TGTGCCAGTAGCCCTCCGTTGGGCCGGCAGGGGACCCAGTACTTC	CASSPPLGRQGTQYF
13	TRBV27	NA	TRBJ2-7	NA	TGTGCCAGCAGTTCAGGGGTTTACTACGAGCAGTACTTC	CASSSGVYYEQYF
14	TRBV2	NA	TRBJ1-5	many	TGTGCCAGCAGAGAGCCAGAGGGAGTTCAGCCCCAGCATTTT	CASREPEGVQPQHF
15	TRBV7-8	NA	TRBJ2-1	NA	TGTGCCAGCATACTAGCCGGCCCTACTAACAATGAGCAGTTCTTC	CASILAGPTNNEQFF
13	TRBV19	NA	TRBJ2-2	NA	TGTGCCAGTAACCCGCGAAACACCGGGGAGCTGTTTTTT	CASNPRNTGELFF
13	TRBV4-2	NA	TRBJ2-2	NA	TGTGCCAGCAGCCAAGGGAGGGGCGGGGAGCTGTTTTTT	CASSQGRGGELFF
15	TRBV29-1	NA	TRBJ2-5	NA	TGCAGCGTTGAAGATCGTCAGGGTGCCCGGGAGACCCAGTACTTC	CSVEDRQGARETQYF
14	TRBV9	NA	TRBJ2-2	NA	TGTGCCAGCAGCGCCCAAATCAGCACCGGGGAGCTGTTTTTT	CASSAQISTGELFF
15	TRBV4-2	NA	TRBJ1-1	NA	TGTGCCAGCAGCCCATACCAAGCTCCTAGCACTGAAGCTTTCTTT	CASSPYQAPSTEAFF
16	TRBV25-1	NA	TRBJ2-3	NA	TGTGCCAGCAGTGAATTCTTCCGGGACTCGGGCGAAACGCAGTATTTT	CASSEFFRDSGETQYF
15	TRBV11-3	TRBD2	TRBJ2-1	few	TGTGCCAGCAGCTTAGGCGGGAGGGTCCCCAATGAGCAGTTCTTC	CASSLGGRVPNEQFF
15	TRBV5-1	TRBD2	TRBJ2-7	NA	TGCGCCAGCAGCTTGTTCTCGGGAGGTACCTACGAGCAGTACTTC	CASSLFSGGTYEQYF
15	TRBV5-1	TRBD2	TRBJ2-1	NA	TGCGCCAGCAGCTTGGATGCGAACGGGAGGAATGAGCAGTTCTTC	CASSLDANGRNEQFF
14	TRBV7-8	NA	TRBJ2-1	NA	TGTGCCAGCAGCTTGTACCAGGAGGGCAATGAGCAGTTCTTC	CASSLYQEGNEQFF
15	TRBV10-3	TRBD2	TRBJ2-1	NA	TGTGCCATCAGTGGGGGGACTAGAGGTGTGGATGAGCAGTTCTTC	CAISGGTRGVDEQFF
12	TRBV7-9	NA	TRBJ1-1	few	TGTGCCAGCAGCTTAGGACGGGATGAAGCTTTCTTT	CASSLGRDEAFF
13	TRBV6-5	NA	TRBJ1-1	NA	TGTGCCACCCAGTTCGGAGGGAAGACTGAAGCTTTCTTT	CATQFGGKTEAFF
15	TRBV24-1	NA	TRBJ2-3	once	TGTGCCACCAGTGACCTCACAGGGAACACAGATACGCAGTATTTT	CATSDLTGNTDTQYF
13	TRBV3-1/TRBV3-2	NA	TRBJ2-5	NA	TGTGCCAGCAGCCCGGCGGGATCCGAGACCCAGTACTTC	CASSPAGSETQYF
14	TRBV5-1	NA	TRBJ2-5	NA	TGCGCCAGCAGATACGGAGGCCAGGAAGAGACCCAGTACTTC	CASRYGGQEETQYF
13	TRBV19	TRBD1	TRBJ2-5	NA	TGTGCCAGTAGAGAACAGGGGTGGGAGACCCAGTACTTC	CASREQGWETQYF
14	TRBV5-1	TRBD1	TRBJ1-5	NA	TGCGCCAGCAGCTTCACAGGGGGTGATCAGCCCCAGCATTTT	CASSFTGGDQPQHF
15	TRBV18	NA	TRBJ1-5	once	TGTGCCAGCTCGCCTCGACAGAGTAGCAATCAGCCCCAGCATTTT	CASSPRQSSNQPQHF
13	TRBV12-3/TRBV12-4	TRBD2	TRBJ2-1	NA	TGTGCCAGCAGCGAGCGGGAAAGGAATGAGCAGTTCTTC	CASSERERNEQFF
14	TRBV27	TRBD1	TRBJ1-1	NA	TGTGCCAGCAGTTTCCATAAACAGGGGGCTGAAGCTTTCTTT	CASSFHKQGAEAFF
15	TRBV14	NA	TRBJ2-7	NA	TGTGCCAGCAGCCAAGATTGGGGCCGCTCCTACGAGCAGTACTTC	CASSQDWGRSYEQYF
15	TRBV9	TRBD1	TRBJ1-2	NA	TGTGCCAGCAGCGTCGGGACAGGGAGCTCCTATGGCTACACCTTC	CASSVGTGSSYGYTF
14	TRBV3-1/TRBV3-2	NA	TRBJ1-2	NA	TGTGCCAGCAGCCAAGGACACCTCAACTATGGCTACACCTTC	CASSQGHLNYGYTF
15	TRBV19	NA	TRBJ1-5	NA	TGTGCCAGTAGTTCCTCGGACCGGAGGTGGATGCCCCAGCATTTT	CASSSSDRRWMPQHF
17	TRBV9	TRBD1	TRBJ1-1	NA	TGTGCCAGCAGCGTAGTAGTAGGAGGGACAGCAAGAACTGAAGCTTTCTTT	CASSVVVGGTARTEAFF
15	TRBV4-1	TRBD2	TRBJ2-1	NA	TGCGCCAGCAGCCAAGATCCGACTAGCGGGACTACGCAGTTCTTC	CASSQDPTSGTTQFF
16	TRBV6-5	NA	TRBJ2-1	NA	TGTGCCAGCAGTTACTCGTCGGGGGTGGGATACAATGAGCAGTTCTTC	CASSYSSGVGYNEQFF
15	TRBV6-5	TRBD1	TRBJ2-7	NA	TGTGCCACTAAGTCCCGACAGGGGAGTAGCTACGAGCAGTACTTC	CATKSRQGSSYEQYF
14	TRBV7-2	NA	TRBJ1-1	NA	TGTGCCAGCAGCTTAGAGAGGGTGAACACTGAAGCTTTCTTT	CASSLERVNTEAFF
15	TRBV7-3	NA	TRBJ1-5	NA	TGTGCCAGCAGCCCAGGACAGATACTCAATCAGCCCCAGCATTTT	CASSPGQILNQPQHF
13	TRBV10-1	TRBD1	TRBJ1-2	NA	TGCGCCAGCAGGGACAGGGGCGGTAGTGGCTACACCTTC	CASRDRGGSGYTF
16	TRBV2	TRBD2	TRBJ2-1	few	TGTGCCAGCAGCAAAGGAACTAGCGGGACAAACAATGAGCAGTTCTTC	CASSKGTSGTNNEQFF
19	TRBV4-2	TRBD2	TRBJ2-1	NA	TGTGCCAGCAGCCAAGAACCGTGGACTAGCGGGCCTTCCTACAATGAGCAGTTCTTC	CASSQEPWTSGPSYNEQFF
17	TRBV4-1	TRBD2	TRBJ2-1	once	TGCGCCAGCAGCCAAGGTAGGCTAGCGGAGCCAACGTTTGAGCAGTTCTTC	CASSQGRLAEPTFEQFF
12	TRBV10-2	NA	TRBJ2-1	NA	TGCGCCAGCAGCGGGGGTTCCTATGAGCAGTTCTTC	CASSGGSYEQFF
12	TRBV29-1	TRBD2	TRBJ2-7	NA	TGCAGCGCGCGGGGGGCCGGGTACGAGCAGTACTTC	CSARGAGYEQYF
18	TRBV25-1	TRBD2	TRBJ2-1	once	TGTGCCAGCAGTGATTCGGCTAGCGGGAGGGCCTCGTACAATGAGCAGTTCTTC	CASSDSASGRASYNEQFF
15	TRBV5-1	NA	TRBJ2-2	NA	TGCGCCAGCAGCTTAATCCAGACAAACACCGGGGAGCTGTTTTTT	CASSLIQTNTGELFF
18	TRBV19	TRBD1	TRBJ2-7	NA	TGTGCCAGTAGTACATCCCTTTCAGGGCAGGGGGCAGTCAACGAGCAGTACTTC	CASSTSLSGQGAVNEQYF
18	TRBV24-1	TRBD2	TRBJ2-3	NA	TGTGCCACCATGGGGGTTAGCGGGAGTTCTCGGGGCACAGATACGCAGTATTTT	CATMGVSGSSRGTDTQYF
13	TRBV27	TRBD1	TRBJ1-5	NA	TGTGCCCACAGCGGTAAGGGGGCTCAGCCCCAGCATTTT	CAHSGKGAQPQHF
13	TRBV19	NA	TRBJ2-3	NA	TGTGCCAGTAGTTCCACTATCGCAGATACGCAGTATTTT	CASSSTIADTQYF